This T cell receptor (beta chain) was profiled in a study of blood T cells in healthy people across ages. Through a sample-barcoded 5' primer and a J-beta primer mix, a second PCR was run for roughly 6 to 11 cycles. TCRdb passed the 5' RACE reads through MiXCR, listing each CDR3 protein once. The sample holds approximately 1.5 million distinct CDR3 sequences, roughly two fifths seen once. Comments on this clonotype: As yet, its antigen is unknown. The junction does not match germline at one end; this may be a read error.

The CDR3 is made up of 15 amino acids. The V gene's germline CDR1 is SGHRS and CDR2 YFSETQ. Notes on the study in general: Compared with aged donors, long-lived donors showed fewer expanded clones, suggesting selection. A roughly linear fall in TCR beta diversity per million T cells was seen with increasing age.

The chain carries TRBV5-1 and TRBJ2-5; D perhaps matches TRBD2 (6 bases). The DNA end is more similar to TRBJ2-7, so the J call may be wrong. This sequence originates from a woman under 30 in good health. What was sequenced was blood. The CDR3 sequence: CTSSHFSGRSYEQYF. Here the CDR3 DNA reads TGCACCAGCAGCCACTTTAGCGGCAGAAGCTACGAGCAGTACTTC.